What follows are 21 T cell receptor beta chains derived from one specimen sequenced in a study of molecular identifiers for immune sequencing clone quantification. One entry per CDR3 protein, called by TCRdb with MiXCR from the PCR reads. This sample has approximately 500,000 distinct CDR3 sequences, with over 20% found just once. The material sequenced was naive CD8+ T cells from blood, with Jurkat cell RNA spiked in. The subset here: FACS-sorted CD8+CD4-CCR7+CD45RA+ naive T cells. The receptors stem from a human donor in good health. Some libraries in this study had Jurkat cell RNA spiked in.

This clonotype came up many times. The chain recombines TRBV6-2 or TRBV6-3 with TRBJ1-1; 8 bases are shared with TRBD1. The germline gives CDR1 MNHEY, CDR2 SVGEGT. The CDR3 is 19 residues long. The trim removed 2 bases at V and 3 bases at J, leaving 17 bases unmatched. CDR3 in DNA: TGTGCCAGCAGTTACGGAGTTCGGGGCAGGGGGCGTTTGGACACTGAAGCTTTCTTT. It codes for CASSYGVRGRGRLDTEAFF.

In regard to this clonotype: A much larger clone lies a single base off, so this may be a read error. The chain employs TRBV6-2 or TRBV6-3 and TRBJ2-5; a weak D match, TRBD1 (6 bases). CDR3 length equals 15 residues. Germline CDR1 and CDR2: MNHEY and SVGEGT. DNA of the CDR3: TGTGCCAGCAGTCTCTATCCGGGACATCAAGAGACCCAGCACTTC. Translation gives CASSLYPGHQETQHF.

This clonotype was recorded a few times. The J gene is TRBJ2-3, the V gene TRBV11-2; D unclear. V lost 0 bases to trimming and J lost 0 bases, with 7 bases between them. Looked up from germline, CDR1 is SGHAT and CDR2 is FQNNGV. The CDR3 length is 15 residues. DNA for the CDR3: TGTGCCAGCAGCTTAGAGGGTCAGAGCACAGATACGCAGTATTTT. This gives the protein CASSLEGQSTDTQYF.

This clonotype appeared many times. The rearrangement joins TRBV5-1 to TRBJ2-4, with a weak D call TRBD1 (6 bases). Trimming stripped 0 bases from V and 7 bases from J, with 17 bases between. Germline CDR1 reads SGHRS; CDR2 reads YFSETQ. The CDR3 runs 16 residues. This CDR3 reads CASSLAEGQNGNIQYF. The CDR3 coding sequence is TGCGCCAGCAGCTTGGCCGAGGGACAAAACGGGAACATTCAGTACTTC.

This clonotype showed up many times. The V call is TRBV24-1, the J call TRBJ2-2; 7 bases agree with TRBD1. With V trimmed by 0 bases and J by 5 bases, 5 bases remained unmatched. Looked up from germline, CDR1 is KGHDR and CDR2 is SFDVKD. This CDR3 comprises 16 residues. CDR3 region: CATSDLIAGGTGELFF. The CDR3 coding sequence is TGTGCCACCAGTGATTTGATCGCAGGGGGAACCGGGGAGCTGTTTTTT.

The CDR3 DNA reads as TGCGCCAGCAGCCAAGACGACGGACCCCGGGAATTTGGGGCCAACGTCCTGACTTTC. It specifies CASSQDDGPREFGANVLTF. V gene TRBV4-3 combines with J gene TRBJ2-6; D is possibly TRBD2 (5 bases). CDR1 and CDR2 from the germline V gene are LGHNA and YSLEER. CDR3 size: 19 residues. Between the trimmed V and J ends, which lost 0 bases and 3 bases, there was a span of 18 bases.

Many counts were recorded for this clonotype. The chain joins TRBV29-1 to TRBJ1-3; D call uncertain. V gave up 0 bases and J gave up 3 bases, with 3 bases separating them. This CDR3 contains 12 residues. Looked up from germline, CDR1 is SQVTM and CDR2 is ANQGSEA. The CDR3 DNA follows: TGCAGCGTTGAAGACTTTGGAAACACCATATATTTT. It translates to CSVEDFGNTIYF.

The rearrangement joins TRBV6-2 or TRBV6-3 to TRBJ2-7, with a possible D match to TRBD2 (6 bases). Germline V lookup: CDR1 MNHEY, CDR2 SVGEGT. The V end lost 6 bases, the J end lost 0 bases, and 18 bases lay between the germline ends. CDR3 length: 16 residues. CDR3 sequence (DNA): TGTGCCAGCAGCGCCGCGGCCCTAGCGCGCTCCTACGAGCAGTACTTC. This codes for CASSAAALARSYEQYF.

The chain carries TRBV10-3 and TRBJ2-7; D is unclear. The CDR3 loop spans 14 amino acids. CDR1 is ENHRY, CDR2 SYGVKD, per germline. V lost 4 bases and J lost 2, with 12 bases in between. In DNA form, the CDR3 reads TGTGCCATCAGTGTAGACCTCTCTACCTACGAGCAGTACTTC. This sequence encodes CAISVDLSTYEQYF.

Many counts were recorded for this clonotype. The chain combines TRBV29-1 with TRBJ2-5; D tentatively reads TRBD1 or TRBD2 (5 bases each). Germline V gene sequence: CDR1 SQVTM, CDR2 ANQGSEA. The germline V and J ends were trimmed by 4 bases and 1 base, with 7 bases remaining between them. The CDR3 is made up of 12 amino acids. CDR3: CSVGDLQETQYF. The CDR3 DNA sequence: TGCAGCGTTGGGGACCTCCAAGAGACCCAGTACTTC.

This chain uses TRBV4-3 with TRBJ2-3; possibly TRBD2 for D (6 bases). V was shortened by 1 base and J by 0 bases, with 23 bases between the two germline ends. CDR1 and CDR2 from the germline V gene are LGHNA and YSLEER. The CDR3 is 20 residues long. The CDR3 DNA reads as TGCGCCAGCAGCCAAGTACCCCTCTTCGGCGGGACGTTGAGCACAGATACGCAGTATTTT. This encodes CASSQVPLFGGTLSTDTQYF.

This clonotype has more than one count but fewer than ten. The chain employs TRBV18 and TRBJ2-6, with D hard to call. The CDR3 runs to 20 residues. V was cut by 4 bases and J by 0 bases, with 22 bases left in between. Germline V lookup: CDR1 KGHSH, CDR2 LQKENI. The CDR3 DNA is TGTGCCAGCTCACTCCCGGGTCGTCATTTAGAATTCTCTGGGGCCAACGTCCTGACTTTC. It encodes CASSLPGRHLEFSGANVLTF.

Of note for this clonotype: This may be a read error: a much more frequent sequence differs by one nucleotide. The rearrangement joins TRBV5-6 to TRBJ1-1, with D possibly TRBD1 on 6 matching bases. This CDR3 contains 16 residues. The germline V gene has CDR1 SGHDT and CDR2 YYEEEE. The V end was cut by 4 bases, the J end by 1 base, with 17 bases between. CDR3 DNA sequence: TGTGCCAGCAGCCTGGACGGGGGGCAACGGAACACTGAAGCTTTCTTT. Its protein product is CASSLDGGQRNTEAFF. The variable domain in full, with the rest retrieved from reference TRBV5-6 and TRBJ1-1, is DAGVTQSPTHLIKTRGQQVTLRCSPKSGHDTVSWYQQALGQGPQFIFQYYEEEERQRGNFPDRFSGHQFPNYSSELNVNALLLGDSALYLCASSLDGGQRNTEAFFGQGTRLTVV.

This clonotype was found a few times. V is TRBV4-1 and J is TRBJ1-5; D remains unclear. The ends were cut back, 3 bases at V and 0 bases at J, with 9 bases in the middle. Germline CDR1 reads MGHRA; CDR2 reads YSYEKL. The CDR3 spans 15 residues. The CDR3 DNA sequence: TGCGCCAGCAGCCAGAGAGAAGATAGCAATCAGCCCCAGCATTTT. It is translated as CASSQREDSNQPQHF.

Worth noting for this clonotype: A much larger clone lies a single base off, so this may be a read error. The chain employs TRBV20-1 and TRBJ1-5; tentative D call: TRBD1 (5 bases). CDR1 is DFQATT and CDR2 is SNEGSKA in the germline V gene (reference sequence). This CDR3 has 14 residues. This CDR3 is CSARMSGFDQPQQF. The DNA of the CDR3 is TGCAGTGCTAGAATGTCAGGGTTCGATCAGCCCCAGCAATTT.

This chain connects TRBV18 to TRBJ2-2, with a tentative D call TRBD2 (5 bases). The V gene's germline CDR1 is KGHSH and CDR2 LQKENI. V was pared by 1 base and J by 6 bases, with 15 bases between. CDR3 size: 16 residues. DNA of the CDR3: TGTGCCAGCTCACCACAGGCCGGGGAGACTTCCGGGGAGCTGTTTTTT. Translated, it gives CASSPQAGETSGELFF.

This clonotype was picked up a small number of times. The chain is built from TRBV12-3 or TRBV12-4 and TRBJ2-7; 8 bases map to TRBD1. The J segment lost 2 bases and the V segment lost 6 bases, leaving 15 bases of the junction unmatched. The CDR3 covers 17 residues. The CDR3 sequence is CASSRNLGQGLTYEQYF. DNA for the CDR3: TGTGCCAGCAGCCGGAACCTAGGACAGGGCCTGACCTACGAGCAGTACTTC.

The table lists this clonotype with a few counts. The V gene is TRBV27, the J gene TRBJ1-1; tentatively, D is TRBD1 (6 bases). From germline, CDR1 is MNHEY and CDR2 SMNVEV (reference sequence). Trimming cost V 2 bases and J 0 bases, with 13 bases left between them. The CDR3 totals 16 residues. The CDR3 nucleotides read TGTGCCAGCAGTTTAGGACAGCCTACTTTGAACACTGAAGCTTTCTTT. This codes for CASSLGQPTLNTEAFF.

CDR3 residues: CASKGPSTGELFF. In nucleotides, the CDR3 is TGTGCCAGCAAGGGGCCGAGCACCGGGGAGCTGTTTTTT. This chain links TRBV7-9 with TRBJ2-2; weak D call: TRBD1 (5 bases). Germline CDR1 and CDR2: SEHNR and FQNEAQ (reference sequence). V lost 7 bases, J lost 4 bases, and 10 bases lay in between. This CDR3 spans 13 amino acids.

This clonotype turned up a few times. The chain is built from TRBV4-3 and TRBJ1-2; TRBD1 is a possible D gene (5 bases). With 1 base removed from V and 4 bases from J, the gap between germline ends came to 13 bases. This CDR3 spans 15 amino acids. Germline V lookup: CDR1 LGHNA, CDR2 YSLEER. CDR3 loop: CASSQGSTGFYGYTF. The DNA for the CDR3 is TGCGCCAGCAGCCAAGGGTCCACAGGCTTCTATGGCTACACCTTC.

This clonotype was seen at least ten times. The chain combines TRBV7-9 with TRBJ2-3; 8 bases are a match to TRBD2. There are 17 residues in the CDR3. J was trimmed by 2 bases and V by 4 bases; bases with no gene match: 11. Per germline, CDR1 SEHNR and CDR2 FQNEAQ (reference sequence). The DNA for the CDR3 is TGTGCCAGCAGCTCTACCCGATTTAGCGGGGACACAGATACGCAGTATTTT. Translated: CASSSTRFSGDTDTQYF.